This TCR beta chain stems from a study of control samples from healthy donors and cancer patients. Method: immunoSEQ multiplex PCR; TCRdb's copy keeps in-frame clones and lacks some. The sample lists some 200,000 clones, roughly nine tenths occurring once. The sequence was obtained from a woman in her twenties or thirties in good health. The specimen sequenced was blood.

The CDR3 region is CASRPPMNTEAFF. The CDR3 nucleotides read TGTGCCAGCAGACCCCCCATGAACACTGAAGCTTTCTTT. The rearrangement links TRBV6-5 to TRBJ1-1; D gene unclear. The V gene's germline CDR1 is MNHEY and CDR2 SVGAGI. Trimming stripped 6 bases from V and 0 bases from J, with 8 bases between. CDR3 length: 13 amino acids.